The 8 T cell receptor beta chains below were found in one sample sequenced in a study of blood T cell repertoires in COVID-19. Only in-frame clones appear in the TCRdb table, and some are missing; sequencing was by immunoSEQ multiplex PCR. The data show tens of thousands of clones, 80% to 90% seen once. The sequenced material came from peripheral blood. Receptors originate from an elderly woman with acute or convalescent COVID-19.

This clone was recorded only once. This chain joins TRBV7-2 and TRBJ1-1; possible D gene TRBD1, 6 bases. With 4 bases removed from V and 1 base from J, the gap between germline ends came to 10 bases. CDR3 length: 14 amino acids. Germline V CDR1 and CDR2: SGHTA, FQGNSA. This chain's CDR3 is CASSWNRANTEAFF. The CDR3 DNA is TGTGCCAGCAGCTGGAACAGGGCGAACACTGAAGCTTTCTTT.

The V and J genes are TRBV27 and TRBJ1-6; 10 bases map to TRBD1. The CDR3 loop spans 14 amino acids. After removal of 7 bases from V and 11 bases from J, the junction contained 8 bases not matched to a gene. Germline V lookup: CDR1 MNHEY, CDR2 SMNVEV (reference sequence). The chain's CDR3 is CASKTGTGATPLHF. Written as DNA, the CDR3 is TGTGCCAGCAAAACCGGGACAGGGGCGACACCCCTCCACTTT.

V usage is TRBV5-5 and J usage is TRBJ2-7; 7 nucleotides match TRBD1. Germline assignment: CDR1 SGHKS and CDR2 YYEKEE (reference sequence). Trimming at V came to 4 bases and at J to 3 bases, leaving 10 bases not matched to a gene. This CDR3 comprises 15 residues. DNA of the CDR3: TGTGCCAGCAGCAGCTCCTCCGGGACAGTCTACGAGCAGTACTTC. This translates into CASSSSSGTVYEQYF. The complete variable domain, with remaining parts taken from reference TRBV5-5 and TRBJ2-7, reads DAGVTQSPTHLIKTRGQQVTLRCSPISGHKSVSWYQQVLGQGPQFIFQYYEKEERGRGNFPDRFSARQFPNYSSELNVNALLLGDSALYLCASSSSSGTVYEQYFGPGTRLTVT.

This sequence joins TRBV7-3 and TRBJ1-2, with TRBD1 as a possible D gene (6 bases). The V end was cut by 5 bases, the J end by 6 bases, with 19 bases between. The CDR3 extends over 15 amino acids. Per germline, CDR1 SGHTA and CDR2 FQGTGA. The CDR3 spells CASSRTAGQINGYTF. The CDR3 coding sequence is TGTGCCAGCAGCCGAACCGCAGGACAGATTAATGGCTACACCTTC.

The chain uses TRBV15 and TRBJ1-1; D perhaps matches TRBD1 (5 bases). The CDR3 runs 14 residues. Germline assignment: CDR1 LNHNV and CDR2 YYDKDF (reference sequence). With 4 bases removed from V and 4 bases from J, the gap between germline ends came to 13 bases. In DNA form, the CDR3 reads TGTGCCACCAGCACCCTCAGGGACTCCACTGAAGCTTTCTTT. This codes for CATSTLRDSTEAFF.

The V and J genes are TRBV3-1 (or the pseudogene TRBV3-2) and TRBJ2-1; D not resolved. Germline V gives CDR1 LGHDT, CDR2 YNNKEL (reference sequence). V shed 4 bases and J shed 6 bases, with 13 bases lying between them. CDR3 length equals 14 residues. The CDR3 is CASSPRVASNEQFF. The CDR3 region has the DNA TGTGCCAGCAGCCCCAGAGTAGCTAGCAATGAGCAGTTCTTC.

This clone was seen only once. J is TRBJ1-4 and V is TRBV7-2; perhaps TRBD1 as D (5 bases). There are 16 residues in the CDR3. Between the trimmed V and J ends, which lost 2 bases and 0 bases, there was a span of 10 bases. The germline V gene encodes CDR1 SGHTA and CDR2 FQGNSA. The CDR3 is CASSLQLDTTNEKLFF. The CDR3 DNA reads TGTGCCAGCAGCTTACAGTTGGACACAACTAATGAAAAACTGTTTTTT.

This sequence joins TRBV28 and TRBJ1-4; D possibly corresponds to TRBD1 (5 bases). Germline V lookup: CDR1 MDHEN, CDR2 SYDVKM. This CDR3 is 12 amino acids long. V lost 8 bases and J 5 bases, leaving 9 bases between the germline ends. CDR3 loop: CASRQGNEKLFF. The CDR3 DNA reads TGTGCCAGCCGTCAGGGAAATGAAAAACTGTTTTTT.